This T cell receptor beta chain was recorded in a study of CD8+CD57+ T cells in acquired aplastic anemia. CDR3 length: 15 residues. Germline V lookup: CDR1 KGHSH, CDR2 LQKENI. The trim removed 0 bases at V and 8 bases at J, leaving 7 bases unmatched. It was genomic DNA that served as the template for profiling TCR beta VDJ and CDR3. MiXCR, run by TCRdb on the reads, gives a single entry per CDR3 protein. The sample has about 270,000 distinct CDR3 sequences; around three fifths are singletons. The sequence derives from a human donor with severe aplastic anemia or a healthy control (not recorded which). This chain connects TRBV18 to TRBJ1-3; 7 positions agree with TRBD1. The sequenced material came from sorted CD4+, CD8+, or CD8+CD57+ T cells (not recorded which) from PBMCs. DNA for the CDR3: TGTGCCAGCTCACCACCCCCCGACAGGGTGGACACCATATATTTT. Its protein is CASSPPPDRVDTIYF.